The clone carrying this T cell receptor beta chain was observed once. These data belong to a study of blood T cell repertoires in COVID-19. The CDR3 loop spans 14 amino acids. Trimming cost V 2 bases and J 3 bases, with 7 bases left between them. The germline gives CDR1 MDHEN, CDR2 SYDVKM. Repertoires were generated with immunoSEQ multiplex PCR, while TCRdb's copy carries only in-frame clones and drops some. The sample has some 350,000 clones; 65% to 85% are singletons. The rearrangement uses TRBV28 and TRBJ2-2; D call uncertain. The TCR sequence derives from a man aged 25 to 40 with active or convalescent COVID-19. Sequences were obtained from peripheral blood. The CDR3 bases are TGTGCCAGCAGTTTAATGGGCGACACCGGGGAGCTGTTTTTT. Its translation: CASSLMGDTGELFF.